Described below is a single T cell receptor beta chain sequence and its context. TCRdb re-called the 5' RACE reads through MiXCR, storing one row per CDR3 protein. Of some 7,900 distinct CDR3 sequences listed, around half were seen once; the top ten hold roughly 4.9%. The length of the CDR3 is 13 residues. The V gene's germline CDR1 is KGHSH and CDR2 LQKENI. The V end lost 3 bases, the J end lost 6 bases, and 12 bases lay between the germline ends. The source of this sequence is a female donor with breast cancer. The sequenced material came from memory CD4+ T cells sorted from a lymph node. Indicated subset: memory CD4+ T cells, CD4+CD45RO+CD25-. This chain joins TRBV18 and TRBJ2-7, with D possibly TRBD1 on 5 matching bases. CDR3: CASSPQQAGEQYF. In DNA, the CDR3 is TGTGCCAGCTCACCGCAACAGGCAGGCGAGCAGTACTTC.